What follows is one T cell receptor beta chain and its context. What this receptor recognizes is not known. One base away there is no much larger clone; base qualities are not given. The data derive from a study of CD8 T cells in ankylosing spondylitis (dated by TCRdb to 2015 to 2018). About the full investigation: The study profiled T cell receptor beta repertoires in healthy donors and ankylosing spondylitis patients to find disease-linked TCR variants. Samples of peripheral blood were taken, and for ankylosing spondylitis patients, synovial fluid was collected as well. The full study cohort was made up of about two dozen ankylosing spondylitis patients and approximately 100 healthy donors.

The trim is 7 bases for V and 8 bases for J, with a gap of 18 bases between the germline ends. The CDR3 runs 14 residues from the cysteine to the phenylalanine. Only the CDR3 portion is preserved as DNA: 42 bases, with reading frame beginning at the first base. Sequencer: Illumina HiSeq 2500. Quantitative 5'-RACE with molecular barcodes was the method used to prepare the TCR beta libraries. The authors' pipeline ran thus. A new computational method, built on a probabilistic model of VDJ rearrangement, was used to identify disease-linked TCR variants. Using fastp at Q25 and MiXCR, TCRdb reprocessed the public reads and kept productive beta chains. A single entry per CDR3 protein holds the most common genes and DNA from its merged rows. V and J calls and clone size were set by TCRdb, not the authors. In this sample the table shows about 440,000 distinct CDR3 sequences, over 15% of which occur a single time. Approximately 0.97% of the sample lies in the top ten.

Points the paper makes about the study in general: A CD8+ phenotype was shown by the disease-linked clones, which were found at relatively low frequencies in peripheral blood. Some of the motif variants had been reported before in the synovial fluid and blood of reactive arthritis patients, a finding that suggests common disease-initiation mechanisms. Blood from ankylosing spondylitis patients appeared to be characterized by a TCR beta motif made up of under ten highly homologous amino acid variants. According to the report, matched synovial fluid samples from ankylosing spondylitis patients were significantly enriched for the disease-linked clones.

The TCR sequence derives from a male donor with ankylosing spondylitis. Here the chain combines TRBV12-3 or TRBV12-4 and TRBJ2-1, with TRBD2 tentatively as D gene (5 bases match). The sequencing sample was made of blood, either unsorted or a sorted T cell fraction (not recorded which). The sequenced DNA is TGTGCCAGCACCCGATCCGCGGGCGGGCATGAGCAGTTCTTC. This codes for CASTRSAGGHEQFF.